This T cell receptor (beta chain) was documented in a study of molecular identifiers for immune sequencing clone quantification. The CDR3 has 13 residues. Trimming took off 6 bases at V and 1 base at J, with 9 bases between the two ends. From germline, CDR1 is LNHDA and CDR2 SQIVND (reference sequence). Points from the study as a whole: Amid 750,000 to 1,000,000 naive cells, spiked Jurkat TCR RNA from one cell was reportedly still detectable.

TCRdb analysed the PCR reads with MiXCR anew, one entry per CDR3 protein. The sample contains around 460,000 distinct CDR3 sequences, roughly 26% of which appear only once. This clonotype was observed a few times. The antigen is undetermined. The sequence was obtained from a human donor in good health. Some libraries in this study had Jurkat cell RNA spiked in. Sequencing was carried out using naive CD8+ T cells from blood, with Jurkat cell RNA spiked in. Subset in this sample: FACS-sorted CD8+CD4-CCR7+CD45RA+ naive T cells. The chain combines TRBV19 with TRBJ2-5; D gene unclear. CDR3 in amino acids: CASREPSQETQYF. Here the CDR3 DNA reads TGTGCCAGTAGGGAACCATCCCAAGAGACCCAGTACTTC.